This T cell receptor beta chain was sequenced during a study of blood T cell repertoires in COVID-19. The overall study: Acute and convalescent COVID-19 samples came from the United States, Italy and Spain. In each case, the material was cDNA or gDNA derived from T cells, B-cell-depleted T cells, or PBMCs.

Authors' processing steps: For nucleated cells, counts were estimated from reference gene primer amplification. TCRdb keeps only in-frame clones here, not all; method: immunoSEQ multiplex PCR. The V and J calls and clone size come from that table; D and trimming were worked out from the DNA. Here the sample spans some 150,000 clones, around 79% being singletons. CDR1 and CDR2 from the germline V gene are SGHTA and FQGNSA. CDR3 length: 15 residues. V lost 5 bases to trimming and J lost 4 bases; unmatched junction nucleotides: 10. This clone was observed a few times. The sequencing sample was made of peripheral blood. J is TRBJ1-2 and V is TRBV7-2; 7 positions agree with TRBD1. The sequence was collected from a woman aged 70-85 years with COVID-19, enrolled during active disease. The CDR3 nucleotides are TGTGCCAGCAGCGCGGGGGGGACAGCAACCTATGGCTACACCTTC. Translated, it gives CASSAGGTATYGYTF.